The 12 T cell receptor beta chains reported below all come from one sample, sequenced in a study of glioma-infiltrating T cells after dendritic cell vaccination. Indicated time point: after dendritic cell vaccination, including at tumor progression/relapse. TCRdb's table, derived via immunoSEQ multiplex PCR, lists solely in-frame clones and lacks some. The sample carries 55,000 to 75,000 clones, approximately 80% recorded once. The sequences come from blood, collected after dendritic cell vaccination. The receptors come from a human donor with glioblastoma.

The CDR3: CASSMIRDSYEQYF. CDR3 nucleotide sequence: TGCGCCAGCAGCATGATCCGGGACAGCTACGAGCAGTACTTC. V gene TRBV10-1 combines with J gene TRBJ2-7, with 7 positions matching TRBD1. The CDR3 consists of 14 residues. The ends lost 6 bases at V and 3 bases at J; junction bases unmatched: 8. Germline V gives CDR1 WNHNN, CDR2 SYGVQD (reference sequence).

The chain employs TRBV5-4 and TRBJ1-1; D remains unclear. Deletions cut 4 bases from V and 4 bases from J, with 14 bases between. The CDR3 extends over 14 amino acids. CDR1 is SGHNT and CDR2 is YYREEE in the germline V gene (reference sequence). The CDR3 region has the DNA TGTGCCAGCAGCCCGAGGAGGGTAGCCACTGAAGCTTTCTTT. It encodes CASSPRRVATEAFF.

The V and J genes are TRBV7-2 and TRBJ2-5, with D maybe TRBD2 (5 bases). This CDR3 region has 14 residues. Deletions cut 1 base from V and 1 base from J, with 7 bases between. Germline V gene lookup returns CDR1 SGHTA and CDR2 FQGNSA. The DNA for the CDR3 is TGTGCCAGCAGCTTAGGTAGCGTCCAAGAGACCCAGTACTTC. Amino acids: CASSLGSVQETQYF.

The rearrangement links TRBV18 to TRBJ2-7; a possible D gene is TRBD2 (6 bases). The germline V gene has CDR1 KGHSH and CDR2 LQKENI. There are 15 residues in the CDR3. Trimming left V 4 bases short and J 11 bases short, with 24 bases between. The CDR3 DNA reads as TGTGCCAGCTCACGGGCGGGGCGAGCAGTAGGTGGGGAGTACTTC. This sequence encodes CASSRAGRAVGGEYF.

CDR3 protein: CASSLTAGGDNEKLFF. CDR3 DNA sequence: TGTGCCAGCAGCCTCACGGCAGGGGGCGATAATGAAAAACTGTTTTTT. This rearrangement joins TRBV4-2 to TRBJ1-4, with 8 bases identical to TRBD1. Germline V gives CDR1 LGHNA, CDR2 YNFKEQ. This CDR3 contains 16 residues. Losses at the gene ends were 4 bases for V and 4 bases for J; bases not matched to a gene: 8.

This clone was seen only once. The chain has TRBV6-5 and TRBJ2-5, with TRBD2 matching over 7 bases. V dropped 5 bases and J dropped 11; count of bases not matched to a gene: 17. CDR3 length equals 15 residues. Germline V gene sequence: CDR1 MNHEY, CDR2 SVGAGI. The CDR3 loop is CASSLGAGVEVGQYF. DNA of the CDR3: TGTGCCAGCAGTCTCGGGGCGGGGGTGGAAGTGGGGCAGTACTTC.

Only one count was recorded for this clone. The V and J genes are TRBV9 and TRBJ1-1; 7 bases agree with TRBD1. Per the germline V gene, CDR1 is SGDLS and CDR2 is YYNGEE. The CDR3 loop spans 15 amino acids. V shed 2 bases and J 0 bases; nucleotides not matched to a gene: 4. The CDR3 nucleotides are TGTGCCAGCAGCGTCGGACAGGTGGTGAACACTGAAGCTTTCTTT. It codes for CASSVGQVVNTEAFF.

The chain recombines TRBV28 with TRBJ1-5; TRBD1 might be the D (5 bases). Germline CDR1 MDHEN, CDR2 SYDVKM. The CDR3 is 13 residues long. Trimming removed 8 bases at V and 3 bases at J, with 11 bases between. The chain's CDR3 is CASRTTANQPQHF. The DNA for the CDR3 is TGTGCCAGCCGGACAACAGCCAATCAGCCCCAGCATTTT.

This chain uses TRBV30 with TRBJ1-5; D remains unclear. Germline V gene lookup returns CDR1 GTSNPN and CDR2 SVGIG (reference sequence). The CDR3 sequence is 13 residues long. Trimming pared 0 bases from V and 2 bases from J, leaving 5 bases between. CDR3 region: CAWSVRGNQPQHF. DNA for the CDR3: TGTGCCTGGAGTGTACGGGGCAATCAGCCCCAGCATTTT.

This clone came up a few times. The chain combines TRBV30 with TRBJ2-5; D ambiguous. V was shortened by 5 bases and J by 5 bases, with 15 bases between the two germline ends. Germline values: CDR1 GTSNPN, CDR2 SVGIG (reference sequence). This CDR3 is built from 13 residues. CDR3 in amino acids: CAWAEWRRETQYF. In DNA, the CDR3 is TGTGCCTGGGCTGAGTGGCGGCGGGAGACCCAGTACTTC. Full variable domain (missing parts from reference TRBV30 and TRBJ2-5): SQTIHQWPATLVQPVGSPLSLECTVEGTSNPNLYWYRQAAGRGLQLLFYSVGIGQISSEVPQNLSASRPQDRQFILSSKKLLLSDSGFYLCAWAEWRRETQYFGPGTRLLVL.

This rearrangement joins TRBV30 to TRBJ1-6; D not resolved. Germline V CDR1 and CDR2: GTSNPN, SVGIG (reference sequence). The CDR3 is made up of 16 amino acids. V gave up 1 base and J gave up 6 bases, with 16 bases separating them. CDR3 sequence reads: CAWSGEGATINSPLHF. DNA of the CDR3: TGTGCCTGGAGTGGGGAGGGAGCAACAATTAATTCACCCCTCCACTTT.

This sequence joins TRBV15 and TRBJ2-2; a weak D match, TRBD1 (5 bases). Trimming took 5 bases from V and 0 from J, leaving 13 bases between them. The CDR3 has 16 residues. Germline V gives CDR1 LNHNV, CDR2 YYDKDF (reference sequence). The CDR3 sequence is CATSHRRYANTGELFF. CDR3 coding DNA: TGTGCCACCAGCCACAGGCGTTACGCGAACACCGGGGAGCTGTTTTTT. The variable domain in full, completed from reference TRBV15 and TRBJ2-2, reads DAMVIQNPRYQVTQFGKPVTLSCSQTLNHNVMYWYQQKSSQAPKLLFHYYDKDFNNEADTPDNFQSRRPNTSFCFLDIRSPGLGDTAMYLCATSHRRYANTGELFFGEGSRLTVL.